The 2 T cell receptor beta chains below all came from one sample that was sequenced in a study of CD8+CD57+ T cells in acquired aplastic anemia. Researchers used genomic DNA as the template to profile TCR beta VDJ and CDR3. TCRdb re-derived calls from the reads in MiXCR, one entry per CDR3 protein. The profile shows 190,000 or so distinct CDR3 sequences, around 63% of them singletons. Sample: sorted CD4+, CD8+, or CD8+CD57+ T cells (not recorded which) from PBMCs. The receptors come from a human donor in good health.

The chain joins TRBV7-9 to TRBJ2-3, with unresolved D. CDR3 size: 13 residues. Trimming shortened V by 3 bases and J by 6 bases, and 10 bases separated the two germline ends. CDR1 and CDR2 (germline): SEHNR, FQNEAQ (reference sequence). CDR3 sequence: CASSFSPTDTQYF. In nucleotides, the CDR3 is TGTGCCAGCAGCTTTTCCCCGACGGATACGCAGTATTTT.

This clonotype was picked up a small number of times. The chain joins TRBV10-3 to TRBJ2-7, with D maybe TRBD1 (5 bases). V was trimmed by 5 bases and J by 2 bases, leaving 10 bases between them. CDR1 and CDR2 from the germline V gene are ENHRY and SYGVKD. The CDR3 spans 13 residues. In nucleotides, the CDR3 is TGTGCCATCAGTTCATCAGGGCCCTACGAGCAGTACTTC. This translates into CAISSSGPYEQYF.